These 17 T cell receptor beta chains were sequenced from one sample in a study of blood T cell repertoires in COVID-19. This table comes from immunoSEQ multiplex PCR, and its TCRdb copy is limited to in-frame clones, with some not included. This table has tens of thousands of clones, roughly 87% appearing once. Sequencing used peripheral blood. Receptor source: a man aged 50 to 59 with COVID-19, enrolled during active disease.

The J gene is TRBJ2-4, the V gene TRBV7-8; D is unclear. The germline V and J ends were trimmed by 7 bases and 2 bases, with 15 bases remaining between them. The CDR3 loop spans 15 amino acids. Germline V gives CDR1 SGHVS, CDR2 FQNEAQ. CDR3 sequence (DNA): TGTGCCAGCACCCCCGGTTCATTTTCCAAAAACATTCAGTACTTC. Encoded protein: CASTPGSFSKNIQYF.

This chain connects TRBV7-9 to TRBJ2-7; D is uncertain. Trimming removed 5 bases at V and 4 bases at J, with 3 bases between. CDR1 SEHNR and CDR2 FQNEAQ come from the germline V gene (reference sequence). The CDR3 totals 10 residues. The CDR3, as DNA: TGTGCCAGCAGCCCTTACGAGCAGTACTTC. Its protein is CASSPYEQYF. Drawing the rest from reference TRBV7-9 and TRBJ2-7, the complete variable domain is DTGVSQNPRHKITKRGQNVTFRCDPISEHNRLYWYRQTLGQGPEFLTYFQNEAQLEKSRLLSDRFSAERPKGSFSTLEIQRTEQGDSAMYLCASSPYEQYFGPGTRLTVT.

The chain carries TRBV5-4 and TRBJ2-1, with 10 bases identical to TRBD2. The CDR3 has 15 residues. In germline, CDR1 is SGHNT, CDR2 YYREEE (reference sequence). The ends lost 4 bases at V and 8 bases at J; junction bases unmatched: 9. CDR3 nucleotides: TGTGCCAGCAGCCAACTAGCGGGGTATAGGGATGAGCAGTTCTTC. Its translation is CASSQLAGYRDEQFF.

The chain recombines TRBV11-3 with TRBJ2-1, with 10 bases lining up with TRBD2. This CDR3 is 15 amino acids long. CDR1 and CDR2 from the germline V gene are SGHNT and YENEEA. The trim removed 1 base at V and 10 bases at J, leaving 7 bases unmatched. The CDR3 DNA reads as TGTGCCAGCAGCTTAGGGGTAGCGGGAGGTTGGGAGCAGTTCTTC. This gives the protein CASSLGVAGGWEQFF.

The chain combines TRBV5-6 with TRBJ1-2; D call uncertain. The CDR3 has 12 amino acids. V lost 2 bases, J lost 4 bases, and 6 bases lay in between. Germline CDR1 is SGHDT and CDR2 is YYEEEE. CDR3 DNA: TGTGCCAGCAGCTTTGGGCCCTATGGCTACACCTTC. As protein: CASSFGPYGYTF. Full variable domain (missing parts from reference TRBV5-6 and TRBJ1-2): DAGVTQSPTHLIKTRGQQVTLRCSPKSGHDTVSWYQQALGQGPQFIFQYYEEEERQRGNFPDRFSGHQFPNYSSELNVNALLLGDSALYLCASSFGPYGYTFGSGTRLTVV.

The CDR3 nucleotides read TGCGCCAGCACCACCCGGACAGGGTCGAACACTGAAGCTTTCTTT. Amino acids: CASTTRTGSNTEAFF. The chain recombines TRBV5-1 with TRBJ1-1, with TRBD1 matching over 8 bases. The CDR3 extends over 15 amino acids. Germline V gene data show CDR1 as SGHRS and CDR2 as YFSETQ. Unmatched junction bases numbered 8, after V lost 6 bases and J lost 1 base.

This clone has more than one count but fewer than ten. CDR3 DNA sequence: TGTGCCAGCAGCCCCGGACGGGTGGGGGGAGATACGCAGTATTTT. Translated: CASSPGRVGGDTQYF. The rearrangement links TRBV7-2 to TRBJ2-3; the D gene is possibly TRBD2 (6 bases). CDR3 length: 15 amino acids. The germline V gene has CDR1 SGHTA and CDR2 FQGNSA. The V end was cut by 5 bases, the J end by 5 bases, with 17 bases between.

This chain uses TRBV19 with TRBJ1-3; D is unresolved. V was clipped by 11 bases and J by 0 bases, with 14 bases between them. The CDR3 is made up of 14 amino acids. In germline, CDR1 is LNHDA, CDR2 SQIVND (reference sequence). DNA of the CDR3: TGTGCCGTAGCCCCGTTTAGCTCTGGAAACACCATATATTTT. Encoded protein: CAVAPFSSGNTIYF.

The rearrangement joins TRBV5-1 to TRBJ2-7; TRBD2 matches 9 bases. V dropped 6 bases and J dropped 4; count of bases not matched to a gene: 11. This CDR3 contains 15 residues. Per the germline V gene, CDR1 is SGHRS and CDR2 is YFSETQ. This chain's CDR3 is CASTRGAGGIYEQYF. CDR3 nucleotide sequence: TGCGCCAGCACCCGAGGAGCGGGAGGTATTTACGAGCAGTACTTC.

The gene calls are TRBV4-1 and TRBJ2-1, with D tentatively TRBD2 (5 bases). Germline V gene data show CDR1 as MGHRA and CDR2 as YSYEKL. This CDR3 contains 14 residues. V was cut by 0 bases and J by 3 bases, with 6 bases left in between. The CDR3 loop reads CASSQEDFYNEQFF. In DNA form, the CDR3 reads TGCGCCAGCAGCCAAGAGGACTTCTACAATGAGCAGTTCTTC.

The CDR3 is CASSQEPSGTDTQYF. In DNA, the CDR3 is TGTGCCAGCAGCCAAGAACCTAGCGGCACAGATACGCAGTATTTT. The rearrangement links TRBV4-2 to TRBJ2-3; a weak D match, TRBD2 (6 bases). The V gene lost 0 bases and the J gene lost 1 base, with 8 bases spanning the gap. The CDR3 covers 15 residues. Germline CDR1 LGHNA, CDR2 YNFKEQ.

The CDR3 spells CATSRVRNTEAFF. CDR3 in DNA: TGTGCCACCAGCAGGGTCAGGAACACTGAAGCTTTCTTT. The chain is built from TRBV15 and TRBJ1-1; no definite D call. The CDR3 length is 13 residues. Germline-derived CDR1 and CDR2 are LNHNV and YYDKDF (reference sequence). The germline V and J ends were trimmed by 3 bases and 1 base, with 6 bases remaining between them.

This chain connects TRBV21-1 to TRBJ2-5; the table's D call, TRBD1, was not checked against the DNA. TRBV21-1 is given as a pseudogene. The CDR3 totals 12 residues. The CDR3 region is CASRDRGETQYF. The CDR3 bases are TGTGCCAGCAGGGACAGGGGTGAGACCCAGTACTTC.

The chain's CDR3 is CASRASRDSPWGEQFF. The CDR3 coding sequence is TGTGCCAGCAGAGCAAGCCGGGACTCCCCTTGGGGTGAGCAGTTCTTC. The chain combines TRBV4-2 with TRBJ2-1; D is possibly TRBD2 (6 bases). The CDR3 has 16 amino acids. CDR1 is LGHNA, CDR2 YNFKEQ, per germline. The V gene lost 6 bases and the J gene lost 9 bases, with 24 bases spanning the gap.

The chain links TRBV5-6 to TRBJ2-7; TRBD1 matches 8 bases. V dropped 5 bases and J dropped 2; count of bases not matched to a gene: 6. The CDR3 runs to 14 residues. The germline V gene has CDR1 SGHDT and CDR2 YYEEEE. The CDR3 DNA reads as TGTGCCAGCAGAAGAACAGGGGGTCCCTACGAGCAGTACTTC. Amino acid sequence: CASRRTGGPYEQYF.

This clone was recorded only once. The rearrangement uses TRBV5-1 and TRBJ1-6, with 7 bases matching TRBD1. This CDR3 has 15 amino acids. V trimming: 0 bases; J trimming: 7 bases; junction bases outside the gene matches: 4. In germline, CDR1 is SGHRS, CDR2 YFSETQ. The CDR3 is CASSLVGGDNSPLHF. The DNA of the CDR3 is TGCGCCAGCAGCTTGGTAGGGGGCGACAATTCACCCCTCCACTTT.

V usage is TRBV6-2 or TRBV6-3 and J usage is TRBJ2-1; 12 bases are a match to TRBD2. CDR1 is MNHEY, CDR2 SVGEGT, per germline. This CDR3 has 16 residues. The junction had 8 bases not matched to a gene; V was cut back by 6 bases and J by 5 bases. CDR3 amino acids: CASRPLAGGANNEQFF. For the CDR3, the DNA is TGTGCCAGCAGACCTCTAGCGGGAGGGGCTAACAATGAGCAGTTCTTC.